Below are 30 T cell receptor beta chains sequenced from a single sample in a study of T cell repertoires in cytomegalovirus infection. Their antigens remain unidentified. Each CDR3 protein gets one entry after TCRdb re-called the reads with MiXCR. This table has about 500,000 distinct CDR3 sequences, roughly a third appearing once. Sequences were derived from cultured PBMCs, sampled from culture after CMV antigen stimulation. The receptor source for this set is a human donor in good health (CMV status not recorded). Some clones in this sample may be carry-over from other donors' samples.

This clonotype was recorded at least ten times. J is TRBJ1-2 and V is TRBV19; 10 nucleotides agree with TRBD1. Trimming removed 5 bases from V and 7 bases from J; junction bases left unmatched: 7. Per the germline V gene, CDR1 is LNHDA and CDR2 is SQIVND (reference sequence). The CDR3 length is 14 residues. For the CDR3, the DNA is TGTGCCAGTAGTCCCAGACAGGGGGCTGGTGGCTACACCTTC. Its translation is CASSPRQGAGGYTF.

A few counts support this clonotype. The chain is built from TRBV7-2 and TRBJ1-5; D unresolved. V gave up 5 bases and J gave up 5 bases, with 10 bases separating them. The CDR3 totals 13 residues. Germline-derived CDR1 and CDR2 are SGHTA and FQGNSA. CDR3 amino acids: CASSPTDDQPQHF. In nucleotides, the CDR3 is TGTGCCAGCAGCCCTACGGATGATCAGCCCCAGCATTTT. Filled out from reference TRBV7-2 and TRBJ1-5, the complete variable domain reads GAGVSQSPSNKVTEKGKDVELRCDPISGHTALYWYRQSLGQGLEFLIYFQGNSAPDKSGLPSDRFSAERTGGSVSTLTIQRTQQEDSAVYLCASSPTDDQPQHFGDGTRLSIL.

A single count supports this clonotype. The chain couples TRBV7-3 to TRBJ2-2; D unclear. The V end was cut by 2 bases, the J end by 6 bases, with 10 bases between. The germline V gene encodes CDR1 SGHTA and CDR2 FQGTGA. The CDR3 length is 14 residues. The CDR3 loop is CASSLQVMPGELFF. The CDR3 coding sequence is TGTGCCAGCAGCTTACAGGTCATGCCCGGGGAGCTGTTTTTT.

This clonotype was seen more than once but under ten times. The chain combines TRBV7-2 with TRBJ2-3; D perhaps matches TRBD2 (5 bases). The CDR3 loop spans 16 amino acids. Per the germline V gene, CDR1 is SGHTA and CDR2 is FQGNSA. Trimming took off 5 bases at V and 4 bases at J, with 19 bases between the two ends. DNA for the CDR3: TGTGCCAGCAGCCAAGCGGCGGCCCTGGGCGCAGATACGCAGTATTTT. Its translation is CASSQAAALGADTQYF.

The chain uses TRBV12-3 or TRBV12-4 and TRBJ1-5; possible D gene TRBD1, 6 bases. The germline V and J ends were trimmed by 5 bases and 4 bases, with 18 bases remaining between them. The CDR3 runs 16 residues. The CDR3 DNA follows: TGTGCCAGCAGTCCCCAAGACAGGACTGTAAATCAGCCCCAGCATTTT. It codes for CASSPQDRTVNQPQHF.

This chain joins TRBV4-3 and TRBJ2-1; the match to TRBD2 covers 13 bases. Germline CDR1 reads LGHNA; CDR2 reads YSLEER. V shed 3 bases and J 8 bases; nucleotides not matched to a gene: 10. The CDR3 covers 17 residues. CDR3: CASSHSGLAGVVDEQFF. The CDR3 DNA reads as TGCGCCAGCAGCCATTCCGGACTAGCGGGAGTAGTCGATGAGCAGTTCTTC.

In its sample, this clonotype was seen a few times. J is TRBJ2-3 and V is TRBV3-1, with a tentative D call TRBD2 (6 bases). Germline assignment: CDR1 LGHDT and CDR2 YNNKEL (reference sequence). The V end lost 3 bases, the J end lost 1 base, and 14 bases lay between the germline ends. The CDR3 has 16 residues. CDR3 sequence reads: CASSHFYGSGTDTQYF. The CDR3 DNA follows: TGTGCCAGCAGCCATTTTTACGGGAGTGGCACAGATACGCAGTATTTT.

In DNA, the CDR3 is TGTGCCAGCAGCTTAGGATTGACTAGCGGGTACACCGGGGAGCTGTTTTTT. Its protein is CASSLGLTSGYTGELFF. The genes are TRBV7-2 and TRBJ2-2; 10 positions agree with TRBD2. In germline, CDR1 is SGHTA, CDR2 FQGNSA. The CDR3 runs 17 residues. Germline trimming cut 1 base from V and 3 bases from J; bases unmatched to any gene: 5. The full variable domain, with the rest looked up from reference TRBV7-2 and TRBJ2-2, is GAGVSQSPSNKVTEKGKDVELRCDPISGHTALYWYRQSLGQGLEFLIYFQGNSAPDKSGLPSDRFSAERTGGSVSTLTIQRTQQEDSAVYLCASSLGLTSGYTGELFFGEGSRLTVL.

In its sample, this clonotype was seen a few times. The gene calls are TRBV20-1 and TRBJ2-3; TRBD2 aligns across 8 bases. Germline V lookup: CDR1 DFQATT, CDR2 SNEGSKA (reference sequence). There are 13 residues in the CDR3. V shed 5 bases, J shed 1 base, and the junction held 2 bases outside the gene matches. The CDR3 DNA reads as TGCAGTGCTCAAGCGGGAGGCACAGATACGCAGTATTTT. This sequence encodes CSAQAGGTDTQYF.

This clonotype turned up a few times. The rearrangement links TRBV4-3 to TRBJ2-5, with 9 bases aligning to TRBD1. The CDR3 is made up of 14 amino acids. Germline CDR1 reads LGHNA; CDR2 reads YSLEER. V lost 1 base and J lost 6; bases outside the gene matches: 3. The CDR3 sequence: CASSQGGQGQTQYF. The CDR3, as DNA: TGCGCCAGCAGCCAAGGGGGACAGGGACAGACCCAGTACTTC.

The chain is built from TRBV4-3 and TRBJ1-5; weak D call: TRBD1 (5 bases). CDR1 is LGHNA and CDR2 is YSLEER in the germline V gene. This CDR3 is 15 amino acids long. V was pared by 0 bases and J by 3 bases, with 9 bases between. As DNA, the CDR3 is TGCGCCAGCAGCCAAGAATCGGGGGTCAATCAGCCCCAGCATTTT. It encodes CASSQESGVNQPQHF.

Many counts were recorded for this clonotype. Here the CDR3 DNA reads TGTGCCAGCAGCTCTCCAGTGAGGCCCCAGCATTTT. Translation gives CASSSPVRPQHF. The chain employs TRBV7-2 and TRBJ1-5, with unresolved D. V shed 4 bases and J shed 9 bases, with 10 bases lying between them. The CDR3 has 12 residues. Germline V CDR1 and CDR2: SGHTA, FQGNSA.

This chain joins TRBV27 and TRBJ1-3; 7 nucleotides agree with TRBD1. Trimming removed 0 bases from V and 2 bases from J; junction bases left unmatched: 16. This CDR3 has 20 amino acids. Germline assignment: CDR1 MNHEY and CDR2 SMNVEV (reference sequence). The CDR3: CASSLSQEGAKGRPGNTIYF. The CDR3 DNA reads TGTGCCAGCAGTTTATCGCAGGAGGGGGCGAAGGGAAGACCTGGAAACACCATATATTTT.

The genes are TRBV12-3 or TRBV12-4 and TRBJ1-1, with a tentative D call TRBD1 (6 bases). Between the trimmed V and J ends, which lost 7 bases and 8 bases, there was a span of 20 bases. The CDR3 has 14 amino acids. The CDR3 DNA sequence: TGTGCCAGCACCACATTCACGGACAGCCACGAAGCTTTCTTT. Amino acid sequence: CASTTFTDSHEAFF.

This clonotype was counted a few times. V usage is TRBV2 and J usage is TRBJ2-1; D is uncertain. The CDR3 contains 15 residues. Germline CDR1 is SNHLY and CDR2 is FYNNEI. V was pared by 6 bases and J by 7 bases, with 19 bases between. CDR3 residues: CASRYRAMAINEQFF. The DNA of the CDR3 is TGTGCCAGCAGATACCGGGCGATGGCAATAAATGAGCAGTTCTTC.

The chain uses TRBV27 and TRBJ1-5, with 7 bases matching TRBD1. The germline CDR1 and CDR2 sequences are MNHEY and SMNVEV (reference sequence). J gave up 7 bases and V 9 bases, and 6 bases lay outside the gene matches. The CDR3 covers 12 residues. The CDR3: CASKAGGQPQHF. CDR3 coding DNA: TGTGCCAGTAAAGCAGGGGGACAGCCCCAGCATTTT.

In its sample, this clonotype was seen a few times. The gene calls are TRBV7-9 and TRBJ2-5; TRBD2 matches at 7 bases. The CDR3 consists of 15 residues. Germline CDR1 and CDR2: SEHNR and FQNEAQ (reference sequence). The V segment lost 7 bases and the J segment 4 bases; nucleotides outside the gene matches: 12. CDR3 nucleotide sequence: TGTGCCAGCAACCTAGGCGCGGGAGCAGGAGAGACCCAGTACTTC. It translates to CASNLGAGAGETQYF.

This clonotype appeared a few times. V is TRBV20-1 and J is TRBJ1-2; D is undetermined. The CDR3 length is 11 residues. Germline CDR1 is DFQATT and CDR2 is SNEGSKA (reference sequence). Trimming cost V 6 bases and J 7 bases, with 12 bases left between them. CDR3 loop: CSATPLIGYTF. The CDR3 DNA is TGCAGTGCGACCCCCCTAATTGGCTACACCTTC.

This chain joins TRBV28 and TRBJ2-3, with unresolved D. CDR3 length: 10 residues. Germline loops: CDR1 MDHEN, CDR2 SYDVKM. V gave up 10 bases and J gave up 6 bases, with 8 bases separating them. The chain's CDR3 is CATSGDTQYF. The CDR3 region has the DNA TGTGCCACTTCGGGTGATACGCAGTATTTT.

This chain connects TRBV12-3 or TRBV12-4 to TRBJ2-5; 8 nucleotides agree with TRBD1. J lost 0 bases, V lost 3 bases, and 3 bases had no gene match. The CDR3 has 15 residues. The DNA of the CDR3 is TGTGCCAGCAGTTTTGGACAGGGACACCAAGAGACCCAGTACTTC. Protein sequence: CASSFGQGHQETQYF.

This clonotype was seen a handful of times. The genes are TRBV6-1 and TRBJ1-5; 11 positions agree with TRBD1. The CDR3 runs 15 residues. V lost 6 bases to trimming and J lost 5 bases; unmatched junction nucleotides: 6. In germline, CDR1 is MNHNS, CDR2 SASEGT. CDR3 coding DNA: TGTGCCAGCAGCTCGGGACAGGGGGTCTATCAGCCCCAGCATTTT. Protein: CASSSGQGVYQPQHF.

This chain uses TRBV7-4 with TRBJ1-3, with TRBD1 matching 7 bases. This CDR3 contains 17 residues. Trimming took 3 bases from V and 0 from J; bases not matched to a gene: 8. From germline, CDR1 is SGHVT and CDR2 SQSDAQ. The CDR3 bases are TGTGCCAGCAGCTTGCTCACTCCAGGGGGCTCTGGAAACACCATATATTTT. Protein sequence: CASSLLTPGGSGNTIYF.

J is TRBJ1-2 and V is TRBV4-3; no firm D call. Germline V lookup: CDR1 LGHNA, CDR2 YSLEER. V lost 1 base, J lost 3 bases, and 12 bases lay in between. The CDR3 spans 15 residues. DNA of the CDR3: TGCGCCAGCAGCCAAGGGTCAGATCCCGACTATGGCTACACCTTC. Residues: CASSQGSDPDYGYTF.

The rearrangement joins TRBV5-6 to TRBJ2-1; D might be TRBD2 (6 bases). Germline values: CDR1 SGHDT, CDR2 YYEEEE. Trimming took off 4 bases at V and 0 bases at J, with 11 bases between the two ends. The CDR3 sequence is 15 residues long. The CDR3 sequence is CASSKVTSSYNEQFF. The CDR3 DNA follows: TGTGCCAGCAGCAAGGTGACTAGCTCCTACAATGAGCAGTTCTTC.

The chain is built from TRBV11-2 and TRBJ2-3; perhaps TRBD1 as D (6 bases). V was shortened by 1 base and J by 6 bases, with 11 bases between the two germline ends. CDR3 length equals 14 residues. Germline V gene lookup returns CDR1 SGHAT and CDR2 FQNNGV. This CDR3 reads CASSLGGQGDTQYF. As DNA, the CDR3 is TGTGCCAGCAGCTTAGGCGGGCAGGGGGATACGCAGTATTTT.

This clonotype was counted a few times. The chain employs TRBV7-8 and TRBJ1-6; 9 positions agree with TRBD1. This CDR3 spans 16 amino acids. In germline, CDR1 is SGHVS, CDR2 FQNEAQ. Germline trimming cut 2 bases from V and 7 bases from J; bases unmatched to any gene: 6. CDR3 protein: CASSLQDGTGNSPLHF. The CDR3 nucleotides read TGTGCCAGCAGCTTACAAGACGGGACAGGGAATTCACCCCTCCACTTT.

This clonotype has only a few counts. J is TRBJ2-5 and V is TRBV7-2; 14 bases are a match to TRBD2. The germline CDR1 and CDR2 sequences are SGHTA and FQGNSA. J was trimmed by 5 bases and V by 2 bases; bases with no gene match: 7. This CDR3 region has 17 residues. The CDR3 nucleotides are TGTGCCAGCAGCTTACGACTAGCGGGAGGGCCGGGTGAGACCCAGTACTTC. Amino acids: CASSLRLAGGPGETQYF.

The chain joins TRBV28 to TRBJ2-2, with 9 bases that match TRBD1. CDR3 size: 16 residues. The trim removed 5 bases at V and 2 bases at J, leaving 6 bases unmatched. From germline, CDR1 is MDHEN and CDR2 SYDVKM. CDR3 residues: CASSDTGQGNTGELFF. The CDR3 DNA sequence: TGTGCCAGCAGTGATACGGGACAGGGAAACACCGGGGAGCTGTTTTTT.

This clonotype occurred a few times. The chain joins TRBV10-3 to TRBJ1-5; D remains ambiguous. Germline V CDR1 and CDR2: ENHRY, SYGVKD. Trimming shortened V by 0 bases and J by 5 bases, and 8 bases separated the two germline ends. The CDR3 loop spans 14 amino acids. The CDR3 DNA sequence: TGTGCCATCAGTGAGTCTGGGCCGGATCAGCCCCAGCATTTT. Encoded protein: CAISESGPDQPQHF.

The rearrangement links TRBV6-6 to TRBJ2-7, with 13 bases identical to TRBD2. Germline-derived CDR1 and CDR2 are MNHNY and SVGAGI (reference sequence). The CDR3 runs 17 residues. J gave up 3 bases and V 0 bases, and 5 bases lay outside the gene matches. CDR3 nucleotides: TGTGCCAGCAGTTACTCCCGGACTAGCGGGAGTGGCTACGAGCAGTACTTC. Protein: CASSYSRTSGSGYEQYF.